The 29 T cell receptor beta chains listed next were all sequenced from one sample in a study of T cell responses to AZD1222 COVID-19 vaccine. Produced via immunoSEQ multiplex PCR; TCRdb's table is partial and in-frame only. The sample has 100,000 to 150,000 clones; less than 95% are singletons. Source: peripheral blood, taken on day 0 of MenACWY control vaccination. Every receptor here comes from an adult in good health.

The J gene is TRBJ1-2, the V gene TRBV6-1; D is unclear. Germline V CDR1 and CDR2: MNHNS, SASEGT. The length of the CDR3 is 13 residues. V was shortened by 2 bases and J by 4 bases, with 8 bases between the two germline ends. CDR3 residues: CASSESETYGYTF. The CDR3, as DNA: TGTGCCAGCAGTGAATCAGAAACCTATGGCTACACCTTC.

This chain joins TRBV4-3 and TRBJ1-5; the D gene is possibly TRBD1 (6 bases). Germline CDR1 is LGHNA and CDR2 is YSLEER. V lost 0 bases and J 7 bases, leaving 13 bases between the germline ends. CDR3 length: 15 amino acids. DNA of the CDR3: TGCGCCAGCAGCCAAGAAGCGGGGGGCGGACAGCCCCAGCATTTT. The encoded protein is CASSQEAGGGQPQHF.

Written as DNA, the CDR3 is TGTGCCAGCAGTGAATCCCTTAGTGCCAGTCCCTATGGCTACACCTTC. Protein product: CASSESLSASPYGYTF. The genes are TRBV6-1 and TRBJ1-2; D not resolved. Germline CDR1 MNHNS, CDR2 SASEGT. Trimming removed 2 bases at V and 4 bases at J, with 17 bases between. This CDR3 is built from 16 residues.

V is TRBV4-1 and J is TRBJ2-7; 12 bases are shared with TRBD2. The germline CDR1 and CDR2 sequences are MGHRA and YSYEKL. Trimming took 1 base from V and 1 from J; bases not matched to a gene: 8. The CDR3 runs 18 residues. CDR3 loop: CASSQAGGLAGPSYEQYF. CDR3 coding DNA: TGCGCCAGCAGCCAAGCTGGAGGACTAGCGGGGCCTTCCTACGAGCAGTACTTC.

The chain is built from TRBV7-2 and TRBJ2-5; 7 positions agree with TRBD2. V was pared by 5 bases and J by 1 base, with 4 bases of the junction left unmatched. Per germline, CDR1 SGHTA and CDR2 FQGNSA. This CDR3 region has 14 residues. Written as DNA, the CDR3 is TGTGCCAGCAGCGCACCGGGGGGCCAAGAGACCCAGTACTTC. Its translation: CASSAPGGQETQYF.

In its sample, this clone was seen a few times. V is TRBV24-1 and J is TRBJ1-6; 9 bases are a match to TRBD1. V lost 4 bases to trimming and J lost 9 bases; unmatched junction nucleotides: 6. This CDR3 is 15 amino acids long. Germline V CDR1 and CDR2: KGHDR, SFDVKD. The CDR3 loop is CATSEGDREASPLHF. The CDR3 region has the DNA TGTGCCACCAGTGAAGGGGACAGGGAGGCTTCACCCCTCCACTTT.

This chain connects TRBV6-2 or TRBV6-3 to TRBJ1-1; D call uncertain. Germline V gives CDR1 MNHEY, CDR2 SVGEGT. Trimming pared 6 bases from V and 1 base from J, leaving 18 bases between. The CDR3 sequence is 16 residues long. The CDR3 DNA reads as TGTGCCAGCAGCCCTGCCGGCTTAGGCAGGAACACTGAAGCTTTCTTT. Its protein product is CASSPAGLGRNTEAFF.

The CDR3 nucleotides are TGTGCCAGCACCTACCGGGGACCGGTGGGGGATACGCAGTATTTT. This translates into CASTYRGPVGDTQYF. The J gene is TRBJ2-3, the V gene TRBV6-5; D tentatively fits TRBD1 or TRBD2 (5 bases each). Germline V gene lookup returns CDR1 MNHEY and CDR2 SVGAGI. The CDR3 loop spans 15 amino acids. V lost 7 bases and J 6 bases, leaving 20 bases between the germline ends.

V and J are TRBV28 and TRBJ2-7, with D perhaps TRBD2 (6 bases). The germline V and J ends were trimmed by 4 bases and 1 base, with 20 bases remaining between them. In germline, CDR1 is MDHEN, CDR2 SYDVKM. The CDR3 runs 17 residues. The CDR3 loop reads CASSSPSGGKASYEQYF. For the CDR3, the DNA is TGTGCCAGCAGTTCACCTTCCGGAGGGAAGGCGTCCTACGAGCAGTACTTC. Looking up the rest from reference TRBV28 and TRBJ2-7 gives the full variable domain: DVKVTQSSRYLVKRTGEKVFLECVQDMDHENMFWYRQDPGLGLRLIYFSYDVKMKEKGDIPEGYSVSREKKERFSLILESASTNQTSMYLCASSSPSGGKASYEQYFGPGTRLTVT.

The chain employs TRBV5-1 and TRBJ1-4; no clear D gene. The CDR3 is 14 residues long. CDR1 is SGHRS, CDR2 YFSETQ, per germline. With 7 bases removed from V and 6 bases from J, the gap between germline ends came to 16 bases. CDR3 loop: CASATRGVDEKLFF. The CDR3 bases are TGCGCCAGCGCAACTCGTGGGGTGGATGAAAAACTGTTTTTT.

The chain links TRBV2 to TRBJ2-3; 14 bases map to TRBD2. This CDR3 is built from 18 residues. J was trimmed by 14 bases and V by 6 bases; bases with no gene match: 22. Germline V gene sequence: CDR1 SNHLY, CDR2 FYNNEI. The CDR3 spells CASSRTSGGPAAIASGYF. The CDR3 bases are TGTGCCAGCAGCCGGACTAGCGGGGGGCCGGCTGCTATCGCCTCGGGGTATTTT.

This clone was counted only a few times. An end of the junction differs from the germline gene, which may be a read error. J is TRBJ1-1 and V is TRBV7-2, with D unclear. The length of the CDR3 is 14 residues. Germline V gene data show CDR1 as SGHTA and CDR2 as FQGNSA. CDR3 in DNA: TGTGCCAGCAGCTTAGAGGGCGGACTCACTAAAGCTTTCTTT. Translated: CASSLEGGLTKAFF.

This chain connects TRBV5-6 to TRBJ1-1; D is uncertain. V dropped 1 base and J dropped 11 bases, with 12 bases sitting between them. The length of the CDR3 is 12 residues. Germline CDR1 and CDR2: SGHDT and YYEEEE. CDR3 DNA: TGTGCCAGCAGCTTGATGAATGGCGAGGCTTTCTTT. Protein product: CASSLMNGEAFF. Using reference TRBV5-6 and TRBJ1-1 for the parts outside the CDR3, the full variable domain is DAGVTQSPTHLIKTRGQQVTLRCSPKSGHDTVSWYQQALGQGPQFIFQYYEEEERQRGNFPDRFSGHQFPNYSSELNVNALLLGDSALYLCASSLMNGEAFFGQGTRLTVV.

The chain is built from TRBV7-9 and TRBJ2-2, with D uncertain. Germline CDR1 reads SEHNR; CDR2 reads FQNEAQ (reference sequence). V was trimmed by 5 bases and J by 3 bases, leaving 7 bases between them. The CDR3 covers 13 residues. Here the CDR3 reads CASSLPDTGELFF. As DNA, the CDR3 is TGTGCCAGCAGCCTACCTGACACCGGGGAGCTGTTTTTT.

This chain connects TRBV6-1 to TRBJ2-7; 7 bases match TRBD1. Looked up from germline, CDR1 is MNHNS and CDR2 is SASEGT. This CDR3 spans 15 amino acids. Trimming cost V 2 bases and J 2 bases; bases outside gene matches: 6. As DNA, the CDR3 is TGTGCCAGCAGTGAACGGGGCACAGGGGCCTACGAGCAGTACTTC. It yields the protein CASSERGTGAYEQYF.

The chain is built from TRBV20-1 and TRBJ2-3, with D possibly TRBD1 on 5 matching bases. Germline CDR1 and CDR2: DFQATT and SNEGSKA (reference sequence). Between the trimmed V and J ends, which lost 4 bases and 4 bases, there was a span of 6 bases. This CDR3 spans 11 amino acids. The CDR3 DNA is TGCAGTGCTACGACAGCAGATACGCAGTATTTT. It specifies CSATTADTQYF.

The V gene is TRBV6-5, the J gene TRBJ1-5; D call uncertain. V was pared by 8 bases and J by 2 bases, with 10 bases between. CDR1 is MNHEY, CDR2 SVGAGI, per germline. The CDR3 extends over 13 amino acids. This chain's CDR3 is CASLPPGNQPQHF. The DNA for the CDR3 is TGTGCCAGCCTCCCGCCCGGCAATCAGCCCCAGCATTTT.

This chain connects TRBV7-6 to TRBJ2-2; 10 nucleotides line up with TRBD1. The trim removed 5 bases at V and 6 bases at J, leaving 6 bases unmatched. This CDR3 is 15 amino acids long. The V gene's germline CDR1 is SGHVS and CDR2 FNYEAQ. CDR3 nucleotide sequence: TGTGCCAGCAGCCTTGGGACAGGGGCGGCCGGGGAGCTGTTTTTT. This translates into CASSLGTGAAGELFF.

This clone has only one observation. This CDR3 is CASSSYNNQPQHF. CDR3 bases: TGTGCCAGCAGTAGCTACAACAATCAGCCCCAGCATTTT. J is TRBJ1-5 and V is TRBV28; D is unresolved. CDR3 size: 13 residues. The germline V gene encodes CDR1 MDHEN and CDR2 SYDVKM. V was trimmed by 5 bases and J by 3 bases, leaving 8 bases between them.

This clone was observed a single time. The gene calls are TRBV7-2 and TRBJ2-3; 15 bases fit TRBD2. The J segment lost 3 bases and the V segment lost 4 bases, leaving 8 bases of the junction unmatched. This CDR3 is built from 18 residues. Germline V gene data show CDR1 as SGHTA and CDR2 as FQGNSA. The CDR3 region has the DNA TGTGCCAGCAGCTCTTTCGGACTAGCGGGGGGGTTGACAGATACGCAGTATTTT. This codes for CASSSFGLAGGLTDTQYF. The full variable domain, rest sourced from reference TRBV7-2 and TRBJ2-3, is GAGVSQSPSNKVTEKGKDVELRCDPISGHTALYWYRQSLGQGLEFLIYFQGNSAPDKSGLPSDRFSAERTGGSVSTLTIQRTQQEDSAVYLCASSSFGLAGGLTDTQYFGPGTRLTVL.

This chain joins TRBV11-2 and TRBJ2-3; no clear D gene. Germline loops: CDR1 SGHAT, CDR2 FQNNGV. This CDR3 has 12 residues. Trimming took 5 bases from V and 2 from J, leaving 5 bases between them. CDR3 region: CASSPHTDTQYF. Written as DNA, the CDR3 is TGTGCCAGCAGCCCACACACAGATACGCAGTATTTT.

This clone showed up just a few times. The CDR3 DNA follows: TGCGCCAGCAGCTATGAGTCCTCGGACACCGGGGAGCTGTTTTTT. It specifies CASSYESSDTGELFF. The chain recombines TRBV5-1 with TRBJ2-2, with D unclear. Trimming shortened V by 3 bases and J by 3 bases, and 12 bases separated the two germline ends. CDR1 is SGHRS, CDR2 YFSETQ, per germline. CDR3 length equals 15 residues.

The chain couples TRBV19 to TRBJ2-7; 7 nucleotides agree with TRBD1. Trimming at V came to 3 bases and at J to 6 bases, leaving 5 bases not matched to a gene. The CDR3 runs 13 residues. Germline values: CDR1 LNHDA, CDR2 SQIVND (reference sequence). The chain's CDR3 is CASSMSAGGEQYV. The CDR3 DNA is TGTGCCAGTAGTATGTCGGCAGGGGGCGAGCAGTACGTC.

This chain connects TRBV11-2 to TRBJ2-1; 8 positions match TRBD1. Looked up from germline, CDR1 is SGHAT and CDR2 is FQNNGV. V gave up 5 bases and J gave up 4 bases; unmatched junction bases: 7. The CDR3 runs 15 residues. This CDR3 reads CASSTRQGRYNEQFF. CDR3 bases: TGTGCCAGCAGCACCCGACAGGGGCGGTACAATGAGCAGTTCTTC.

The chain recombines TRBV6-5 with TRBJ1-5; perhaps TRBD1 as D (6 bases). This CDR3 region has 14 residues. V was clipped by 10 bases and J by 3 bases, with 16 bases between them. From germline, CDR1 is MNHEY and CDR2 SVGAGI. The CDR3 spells CATRRGAHNQPQHF. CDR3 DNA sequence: TGTGCCACTAGGAGGGGGGCCCACAATCAGCCCCAGCATTTT.

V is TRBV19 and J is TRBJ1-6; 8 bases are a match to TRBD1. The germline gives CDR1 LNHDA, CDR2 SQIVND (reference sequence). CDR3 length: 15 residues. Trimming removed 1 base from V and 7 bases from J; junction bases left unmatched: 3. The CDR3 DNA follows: TGTGCCAGTAGTATAGCCCAGGGGGCAAATTCACCCCTCCACTTT. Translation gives CASSIAQGANSPLHF.

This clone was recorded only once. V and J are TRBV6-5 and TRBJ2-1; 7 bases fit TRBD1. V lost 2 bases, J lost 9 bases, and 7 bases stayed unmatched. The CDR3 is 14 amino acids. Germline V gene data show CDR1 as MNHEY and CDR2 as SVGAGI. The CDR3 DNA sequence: TGTGCCAGCAGTTACCGACGACAGGGTGGTGAGCAGTTCTTC. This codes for CASSYRRQGGEQFF.

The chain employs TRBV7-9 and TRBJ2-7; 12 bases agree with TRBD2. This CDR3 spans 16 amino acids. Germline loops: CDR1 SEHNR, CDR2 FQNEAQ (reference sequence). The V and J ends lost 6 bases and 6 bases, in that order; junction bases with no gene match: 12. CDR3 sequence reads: CASSSTSGRIQGEQYF. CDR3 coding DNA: TGTGCCAGCAGTTCAACTAGCGGGAGGATCCAAGGCGAGCAGTACTTC.

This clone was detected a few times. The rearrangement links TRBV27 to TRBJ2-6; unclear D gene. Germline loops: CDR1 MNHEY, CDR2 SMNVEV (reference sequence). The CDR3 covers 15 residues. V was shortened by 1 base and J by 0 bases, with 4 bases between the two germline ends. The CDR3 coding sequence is TGTGCCAGCAGTTTATATGGCTCTGGGGCCAACGTCCTGACTTTC. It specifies CASSLYGSGANVLTF.